This TCR beta chain was captured in a study of cytomegalovirus exposure and HLA in healthy donors. Study results and limitations: Productive rates of about 87% or about 30% were seen for most TCR beta V segments in an earlier analysis.

Germline loops: CDR1 MGHRA, CDR2 YSYEKL. The CDR3 totals 15 residues. V shed 1 base and J shed 1 base, with 8 bases lying between them. Both 60 Vbeta primers and 13 Jbeta primers went into the PCR. Only in-frame clones appear in the TCRdb table, and some are missing; sequencing was by immunoSEQ multiplex PCR. The sample yields roughly 150,000 clones, 75% seen once. Details on this clone: Its antigen is unidentified.

The specimen sequenced was PBMCs. The chain combines TRBV4-1 with TRBJ1-5; D is unresolved. The source of this sequence is a man aged 25-45 years in good health and CMV-seronegative. CDR3 amino acids: CASSQGTGSNQPQHF. In DNA form, the CDR3 reads TGCGCCAGCAGCCAAGGGACTGGGAGCAATCAGCCCCAGCATTTT.